The 20 T cell receptor beta chains below come from one sample, sequenced in a study of blood T cell repertoires in COVID-19. Repertoires were generated with immunoSEQ multiplex PCR, while TCRdb's copy carries only in-frame clones and drops some. The repertoire has around 180,000 clones, about 85% of them found once; the top ten carry roughly 9.8%. The material sequenced was peripheral blood. All receptors derive from a woman of 80 years or more with acute or convalescent COVID-19.

Here the CDR3 DNA reads TGTGCCAGCAGTTCGGGGGGTGTGGGGACCCAGTACTTC. Amino acids: CASSSGGVGTQYF. This chain links TRBV6-6 with TRBJ2-5, with 7 positions matching TRBD2. The germline V gene has CDR1 MNHNY and CDR2 SVGAGI (reference sequence). The CDR3 is 13 residues long. The junction had 6 bases not matched to a gene; V was cut back by 4 bases and J by 7 bases.

The rearrangement joins TRBV6-6 to TRBJ2-5; 9 nucleotides match TRBD2. The CDR3 has 15 residues. The V gene end was trimmed by 2 bases and the J gene end by 0 bases; junction bases not matched to a gene: 1. Germline assignment: CDR1 MNHNY and CDR2 SVGAGI (reference sequence). CDR3 protein: CASSYPSGNQETQYF. CDR3 in DNA: TGTGCCAGCAGTTACCCTAGCGGGAACCAAGAGACCCAGTACTTC.

The chain uses TRBV7-2 and TRBJ1-5, with 8 bases identical to TRBD1. The CDR3 is 15 amino acids. V lost 2 bases, J lost 4 bases, and 4 bases stayed unmatched. Germline values: CDR1 SGHTA, CDR2 FQGNSA. The CDR3 is CASSLTGGGNQPQHF. The CDR3 bases are TGTGCCAGCAGCTTAACAGGGGGAGGGAATCAGCCCCAGCATTTT.

The rearrangement links TRBV4-2 to TRBJ1-6; 7 nucleotides match TRBD1. The V and J ends lost 6 bases and 6 bases, in that order; junction bases with no gene match: 8. The germline V gene encodes CDR1 LGHNA and CDR2 YNFKEQ. This CDR3 has 15 residues. CDR3 sequence reads: CASRSAQGGNSPLHF. Written as DNA, the CDR3 is TGTGCCAGCAGGTCTGCGCAGGGGGGTAATTCACCCCTCCACTTT.

This clone was recorded only once. The chain links TRBV7-9 to TRBJ1-1, with 8 bases matching TRBD1. This CDR3 has 13 amino acids. V lost 6 bases and J lost 6; bases outside the gene matches: 6. Germline loops: CDR1 SEHNR, CDR2 FQNEAQ (reference sequence). CDR3 nucleotides: TGTGCCAGCAGTTCGACAGGGGTACCTGAAGCTTTCTTT. It translates to CASSSTGVPEAFF.

The V call is TRBV6-1, the J call TRBJ1-4, with D possibly matching TRBD1 (5 bases). CDR3 size: 17 residues. The germline V gene has CDR1 MNHNS and CDR2 SASEGT. Trimming took 1 base from V and 5 from J, leaving 17 bases between them. CDR3 sequence (DNA): TGTGCCAGCAGTGAAGGAGGGGAGGTTTCGGTAAATGAAAAACTGTTTTTT. Translation: CASSEGGEVSVNEKLFF.

The chain uses TRBV5-6 and TRBJ2-7, with 7 bases lining up with TRBD1. Per the germline V gene, CDR1 is SGHDT and CDR2 is YYEEEE. After removal of 7 bases from V and 5 bases from J, the junction contained 9 bases not matched to a gene. The CDR3 runs to 13 residues. CDR3 amino acids: CASFRTGSHEQYF. The CDR3 DNA reads TGTGCCAGCTTTCGGACAGGTTCCCACGAGCAGTACTTC.

This clone is a singleton in its sample. V is TRBV5-1 and J is TRBJ2-5; no clear D. V was pared by 2 bases and J by 1 base, with 12 bases between. The V gene's germline CDR1 is SGHRS and CDR2 YFSETQ. The CDR3 spans 15 residues. The CDR3 loop is CASSFGGSTQETQYF. The CDR3 DNA reads as TGCGCCAGCAGCTTTGGCGGCTCTACCCAAGAGACCCAGTACTTC.

The table lists this clone with a count of one. J is TRBJ1-1 and V is TRBV29-1; no clear D. The CDR3 has 12 amino acids. Looked up from germline, CDR1 is SQVTM and CDR2 is ANQGSEA. V lost 2 bases to trimming and J lost 0 bases, with 4 bases between them. Here the CDR3 DNA reads TGCAGCGTTGAACTTATGAACACTGAAGCTTTCTTT. This codes for CSVELMNTEAFF.

This clone was detected a few times. The chain couples TRBV6-2 or TRBV6-3 to TRBJ2-2; possibly TRBD1 for D (6 bases). Trimming shortened V by 5 bases and J by 7 bases, and 11 bases separated the two germline ends. Germline V CDR1 and CDR2: MNHEY, SVGEGT. CDR3 length: 13 residues. CDR3 region: CASSPRGGGELFF. The CDR3, as DNA: TGTGCCAGCAGTCCCAGGGGCGGCGGGGAGCTGTTTTTT.

The rearrangement uses TRBV19 and TRBJ1-5, with D possibly being TRBD1 (6 bases). The CDR3 consists of 14 residues. Trimming cost V 2 bases and J 7 bases, with 12 bases left between them. Germline V CDR1 and CDR2: LNHDA, SQIVND (reference sequence). In nucleotides, the CDR3 is TGTGCCAGTAGTATAACAGGGATTCGACAGCCCCAGCATTTT. It translates to CASSITGIRQPQHF. Full variable domain (remainder filled in from reference TRBV19 and TRBJ1-5): DGGITQSPKYLFRKEGQNVTLSCEQNLNHDAMYWYRQDPGQGLRLIYYSQIVNDFQKGDIAEGYSVSREKKESFPLTVTSAQKNPTAFYLCASSITGIRQPQHFGDGTRLSIL.

The chain joins TRBV4-3 to TRBJ1-2; maybe TRBD1 (5 bases). This CDR3 comprises 15 residues. Trimming removed 0 bases at V and 3 bases at J, with 11 bases between. Germline V gene sequence: CDR1 LGHNA, CDR2 YSLEER. This CDR3 reads CASSQDNRFYYGYTF. In DNA, the CDR3 is TGCGCCAGCAGCCAAGATAACAGGTTCTACTATGGCTACACCTTC.

The V call is TRBV7-9, the J call TRBJ1-1, with a tentative D call TRBD1 (6 bases). Deletions cut 5 bases from V and 1 base from J, with 14 bases between. Germline-derived CDR1 and CDR2 are SEHNR and FQNEAQ (reference sequence). The CDR3 loop spans 15 amino acids. The CDR3 region has the DNA TGTGCCAGCAGCCCCCCGTGGGGGCCGAACACTGAAGCTTTCTTT. Protein: CASSPPWGPNTEAFF.

The chain recombines TRBV19 with TRBJ2-2, with a tentative D call TRBD1 (5 bases). The CDR3 length is 15 residues. Between the trimmed V and J ends, which lost 6 bases and 1 base, there was a span of 12 bases. CDR1 and CDR2 from the germline V gene are LNHDA and SQIVND (reference sequence). Here the CDR3 DNA reads TGTGCCAGTAGGGTGGTGCAGGGGAACACCGGGGAGCTGTTTTTT. Translated, it gives CASRVVQGNTGELFF.

In its sample, this clone was seen a few times. At the DNA level, this CDR3 is encoded by other sequences in the same sample as well. The chain combines TRBV7-9 with TRBJ1-4; 8 nucleotides match TRBD1. Germline CDR1 reads SEHNR; CDR2 reads FQNEAQ (reference sequence). CDR3 size: 14 residues. Trimming cost V 3 bases and J 7 bases; bases outside gene matches: 4. The CDR3, as DNA: TGTGCCAGCAGCTTCGACAGGGGTGGTGAAAAACTGTTTTTT. Its protein product is CASSFDRGGEKLFF.

Points on this clone: One junction end disagrees with the germline gene, perhaps due to a read error. The chain uses TRBV6-5 and TRBJ1-3; possible D gene TRBD1, 6 bases. The CDR3 spans 14 residues. Germline-derived CDR1 and CDR2 are MNHEY and SVGAGI. CDR3 sequence: CASNYRASGDTIYF. CDR3 DNA sequence: TGTGCCAGCAATTACAGGGCCAGCGGGGACACCATATATTTT.

The chain combines TRBV21-1 with TRBJ2-2; the listed D gene, TRBD2, was not tested against the DNA. TRBV21-1 is reported as a pseudogene. This CDR3 comprises 15 residues. This chain's CDR3 is CASSMAGGPTGELFF. Written as DNA, the CDR3 is TGTGCCAGCAGCATGGCGGGGGGGCCCACCGGGGAGCTGTTTTTT.

The genes are TRBV30 and TRBJ2-3, with 11 bases lining up with TRBD2. The trim removed 1 base at V and 3 bases at J, leaving 6 bases unmatched. Germline V gene lookup returns CDR1 GTSNPN and CDR2 SVGIG (reference sequence). The CDR3 is made up of 16 amino acids. In DNA form, the CDR3 reads TGTGCCTGGAGTGCGGCTAGCGGGAGGAGGACAGATACGCAGTATTTT. Translating gives CAWSAASGRRTDTQYF.

The rearrangement joins TRBV5-4 to TRBJ1-2; D ambiguous. Looked up from germline, CDR1 is SGHNT and CDR2 is YYREEE (reference sequence). Trimming left V 1 base short and J 3 bases short, with 10 bases between. The CDR3 runs 14 residues. This chain's CDR3 is CASSLRGWDYGYTF. The CDR3 DNA reads as TGTGCCAGCAGCTTGCGGGGTTGGGACTATGGCTACACCTTC.

The chain has TRBV25-1 and TRBJ2-5; the match to TRBD2 covers 14 bases. This CDR3 spans 17 amino acids. Germline assignment: CDR1 MGHDK and CDR2 SYGVNS. The trim removed 3 bases at V and 5 bases at J, leaving 8 bases unmatched. CDR3 sequence (DNA): TGTGCCAGCAGTGATGCGACTAGCGGGAGGGCTTGGGAGACCCAGTACTTC. Its translation is CASSDATSGRAWETQYF.